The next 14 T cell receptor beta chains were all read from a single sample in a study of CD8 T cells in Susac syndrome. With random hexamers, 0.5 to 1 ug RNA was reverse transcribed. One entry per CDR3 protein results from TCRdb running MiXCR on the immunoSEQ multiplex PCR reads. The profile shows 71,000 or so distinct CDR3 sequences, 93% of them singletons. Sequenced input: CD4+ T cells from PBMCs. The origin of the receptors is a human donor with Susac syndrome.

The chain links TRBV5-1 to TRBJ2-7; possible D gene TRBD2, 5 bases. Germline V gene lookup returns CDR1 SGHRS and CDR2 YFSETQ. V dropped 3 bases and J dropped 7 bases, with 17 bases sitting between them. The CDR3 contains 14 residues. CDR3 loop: CASSSGSSPGEQYF. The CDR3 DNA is TGCGCCAGCAGCTCGGGATCCTCGCCGGGGGAGCAGTACTTC.

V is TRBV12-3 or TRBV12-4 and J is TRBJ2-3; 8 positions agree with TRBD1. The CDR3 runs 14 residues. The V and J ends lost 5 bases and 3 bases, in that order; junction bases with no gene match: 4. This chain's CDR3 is CASSRTGRTDTQYF. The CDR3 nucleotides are TGTGCCAGCAGTCGGACAGGGCGGACAGATACGCAGTATTTT.

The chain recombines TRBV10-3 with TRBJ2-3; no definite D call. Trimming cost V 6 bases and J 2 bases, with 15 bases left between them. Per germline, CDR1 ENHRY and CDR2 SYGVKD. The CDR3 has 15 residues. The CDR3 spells CAIRDPRASTDTQYF. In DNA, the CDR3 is TGTGCCATCAGGGACCCTAGGGCCTCCACAGATACGCAGTATTTT.

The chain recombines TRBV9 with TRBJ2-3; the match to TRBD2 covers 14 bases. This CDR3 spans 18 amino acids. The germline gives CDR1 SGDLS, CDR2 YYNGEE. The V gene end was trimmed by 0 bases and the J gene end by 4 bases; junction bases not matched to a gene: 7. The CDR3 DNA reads TGTGCCAGCAGCGTAGCGACTAGCGGGGGGGCCGTGGCAGATACGCAGTATTTT. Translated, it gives CASSVATSGGAVADTQYF. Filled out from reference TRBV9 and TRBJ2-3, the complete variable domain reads DSGVTQTPKHLITATGQRVTLRCSPRSGDLSVYWYQQSLDQGLQFLIQYYNGEERAKGNILERFSAQQFPDLHSELNLSSLELGDSALYFCASSVATSGGAVADTQYFGPGTRLTVL.

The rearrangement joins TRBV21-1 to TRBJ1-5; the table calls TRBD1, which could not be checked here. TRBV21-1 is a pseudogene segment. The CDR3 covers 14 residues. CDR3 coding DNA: TGTGCCAGCAGCGAGTCAGGGGGCGGTCAGCCCCAGCATTTT. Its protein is CASSESGGGQPQHF.

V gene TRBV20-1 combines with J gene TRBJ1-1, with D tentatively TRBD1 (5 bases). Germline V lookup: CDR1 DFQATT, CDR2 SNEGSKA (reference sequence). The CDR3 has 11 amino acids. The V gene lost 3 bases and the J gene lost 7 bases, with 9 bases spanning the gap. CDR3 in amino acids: CSASSGLEAFF. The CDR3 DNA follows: TGCAGTGCTAGTTCAGGGCTTGAAGCTTTCTTT.

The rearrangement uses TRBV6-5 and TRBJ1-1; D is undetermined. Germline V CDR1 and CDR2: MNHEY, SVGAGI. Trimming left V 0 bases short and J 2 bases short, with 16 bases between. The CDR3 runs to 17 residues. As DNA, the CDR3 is TGTGCCAGCAGTTACTCGAGGTGGAGGGCGGGAAACACTGAAGCTTTCTTT. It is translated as CASSYSRWRAGNTEAFF.

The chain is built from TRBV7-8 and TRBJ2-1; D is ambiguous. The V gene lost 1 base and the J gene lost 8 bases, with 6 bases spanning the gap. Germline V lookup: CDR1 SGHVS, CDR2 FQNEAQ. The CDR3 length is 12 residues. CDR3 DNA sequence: TGTGCCAGCAGCTTAGGGGGTTATGAGCAGTTCTTC. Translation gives CASSLGGYEQFF.

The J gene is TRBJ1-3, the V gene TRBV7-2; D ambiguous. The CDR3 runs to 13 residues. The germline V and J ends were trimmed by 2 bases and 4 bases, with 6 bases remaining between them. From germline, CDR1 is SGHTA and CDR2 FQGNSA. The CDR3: CASSLRRGNTIYF. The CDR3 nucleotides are TGTGCCAGCAGCTTACGGCGGGGAAACACCATATATTTT.

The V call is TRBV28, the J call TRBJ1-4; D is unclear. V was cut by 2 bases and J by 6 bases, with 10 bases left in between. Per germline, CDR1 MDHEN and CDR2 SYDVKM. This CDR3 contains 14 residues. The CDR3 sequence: CASSLGQPDEKLFF. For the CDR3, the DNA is TGTGCCAGCAGTTTAGGGCAGCCTGATGAAAAACTGTTTTTT.

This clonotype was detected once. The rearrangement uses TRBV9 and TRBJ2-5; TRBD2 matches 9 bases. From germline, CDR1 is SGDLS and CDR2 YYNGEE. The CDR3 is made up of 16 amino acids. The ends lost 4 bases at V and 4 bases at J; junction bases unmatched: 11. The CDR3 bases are TGTGCCAGCAGCCTTACGACTGGCGGGGGGGCAGAGACCCAGTACTTC. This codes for CASSLTTGGGAETQYF. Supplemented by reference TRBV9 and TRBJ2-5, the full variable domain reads DSGVTQTPKHLITATGQRVTLRCSPRSGDLSVYWYQQSLDQGLQFLIQYYNGEERAKGNILERFSAQQFPDLHSELNLSSLELGDSALYFCASSLTTGGGAETQYFGPGTRLLVL.

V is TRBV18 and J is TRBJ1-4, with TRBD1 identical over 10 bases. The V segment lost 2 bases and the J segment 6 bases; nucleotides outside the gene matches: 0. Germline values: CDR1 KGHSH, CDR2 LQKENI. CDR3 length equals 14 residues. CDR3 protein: CASSPGTGDEKLFF. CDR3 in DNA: TGTGCCAGCTCACCAGGGACAGGGGATGAAAAACTGTTTTTT.

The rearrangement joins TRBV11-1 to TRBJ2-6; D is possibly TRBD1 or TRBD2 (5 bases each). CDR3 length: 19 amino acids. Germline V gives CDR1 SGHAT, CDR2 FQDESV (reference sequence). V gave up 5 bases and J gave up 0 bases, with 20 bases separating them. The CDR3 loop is CASSTIKVIGTSGANVLTF. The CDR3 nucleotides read TGTGCCAGCAGCACAATAAAAGTTATTGGGACCTCTGGGGCCAACGTCCTGACTTTC.

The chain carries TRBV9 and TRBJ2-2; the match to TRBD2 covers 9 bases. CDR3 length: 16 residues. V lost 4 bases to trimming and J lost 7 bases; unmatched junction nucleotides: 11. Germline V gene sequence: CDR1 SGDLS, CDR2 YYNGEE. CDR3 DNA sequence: TGTGCCAGCAGCCCCGGCGGGGGGGCCGTAATCGGGGAGCTGTTTTTT. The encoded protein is CASSPGGGAVIGELFF.